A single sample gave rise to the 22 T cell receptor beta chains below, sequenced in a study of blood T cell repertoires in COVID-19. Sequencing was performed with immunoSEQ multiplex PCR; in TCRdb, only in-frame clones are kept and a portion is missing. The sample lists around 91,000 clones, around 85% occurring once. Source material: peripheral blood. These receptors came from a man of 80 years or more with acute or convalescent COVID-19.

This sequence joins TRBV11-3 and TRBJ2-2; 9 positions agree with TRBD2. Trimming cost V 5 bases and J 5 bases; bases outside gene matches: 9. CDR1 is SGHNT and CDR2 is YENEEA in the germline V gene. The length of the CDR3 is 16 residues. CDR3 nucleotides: TGTGCCAGCAGCATGCGGCTAGCGGGAAAGACCGGGGAGCTGTTTTTT. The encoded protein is CASSMRLAGKTGELFF.

The CDR3 spells CASSLARLAGGVTDTQYF. Here the CDR3 DNA reads TGTGCCAGCAGCTTAGCCCGACTAGCGGGAGGGGTCACAGATACGCAGTATTTT. V and J are TRBV11-2 and TRBJ2-3; TRBD2 matches at 14 bases. After removal of 1 base from V and 2 bases from J, the junction contained 5 bases not matched to a gene. The CDR3 length is 18 residues. The germline V gene encodes CDR1 SGHAT and CDR2 FQNNGV.

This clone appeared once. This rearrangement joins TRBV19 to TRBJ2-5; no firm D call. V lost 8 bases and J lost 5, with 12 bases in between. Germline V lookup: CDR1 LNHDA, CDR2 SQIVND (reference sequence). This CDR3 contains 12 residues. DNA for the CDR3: TGTGCCAGTTCGCGAGTTCGCGAGACCCAGTACTTC. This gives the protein CASSRVRETQYF.

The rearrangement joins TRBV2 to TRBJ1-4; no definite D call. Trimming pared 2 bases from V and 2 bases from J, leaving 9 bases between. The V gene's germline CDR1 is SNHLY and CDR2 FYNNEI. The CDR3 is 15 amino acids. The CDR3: CASSERGLTNEKLFF. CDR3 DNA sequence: TGTGCCAGCAGTGAAAGAGGGTTGACTAATGAAAAACTGTTTTTT.

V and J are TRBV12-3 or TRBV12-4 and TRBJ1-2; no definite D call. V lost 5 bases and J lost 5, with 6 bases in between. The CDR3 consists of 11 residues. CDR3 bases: TGTGCCAGCAGTCATCTATATGGCTACACCTTC. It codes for CASSHLYGYTF.

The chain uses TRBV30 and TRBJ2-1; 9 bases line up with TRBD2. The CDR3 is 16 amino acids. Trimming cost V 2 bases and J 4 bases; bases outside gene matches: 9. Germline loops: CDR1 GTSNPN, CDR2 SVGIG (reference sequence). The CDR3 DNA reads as TGTGCCTGGAGTCCCAAGACTAGCGGCATATACAATGAGCAGTTCTTC. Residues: CAWSPKTSGIYNEQFF.

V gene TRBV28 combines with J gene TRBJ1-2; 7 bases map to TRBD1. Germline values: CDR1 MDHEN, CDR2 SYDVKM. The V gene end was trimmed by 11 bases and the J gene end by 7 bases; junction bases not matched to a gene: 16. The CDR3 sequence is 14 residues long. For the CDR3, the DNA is TGTGCCTCTTGTGAGGGGGCAAGAAGGAGTGGCTACACCTTC. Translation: CASCEGARRSGYTF.

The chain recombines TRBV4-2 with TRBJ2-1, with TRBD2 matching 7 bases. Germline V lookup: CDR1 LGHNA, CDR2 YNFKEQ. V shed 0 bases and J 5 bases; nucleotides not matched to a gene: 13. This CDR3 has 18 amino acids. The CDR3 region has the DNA TGTGCCAGCAGCCAAGATTCGGCGGGAGAGTTCCCTCACAATGAGCAGTTCTTC. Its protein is CASSQDSAGEFPHNEQFF.

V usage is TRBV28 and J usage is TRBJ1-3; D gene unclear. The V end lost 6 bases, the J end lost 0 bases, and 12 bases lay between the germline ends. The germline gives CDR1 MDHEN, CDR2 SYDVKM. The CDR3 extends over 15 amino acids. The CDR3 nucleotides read TGTGCCAGCAGCATCACTGCTTACTCTGGAAACACCATATATTTT. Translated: CASSITAYSGNTIYF.

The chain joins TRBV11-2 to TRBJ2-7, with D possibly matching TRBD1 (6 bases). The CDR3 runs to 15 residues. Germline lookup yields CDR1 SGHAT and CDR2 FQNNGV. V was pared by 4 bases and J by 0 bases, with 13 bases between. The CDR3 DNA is TGTGCCAGCAGCTCCTTACAGGGAAGCTCCTACGAGCAGTACTTC. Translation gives CASSSLQGSSYEQYF.

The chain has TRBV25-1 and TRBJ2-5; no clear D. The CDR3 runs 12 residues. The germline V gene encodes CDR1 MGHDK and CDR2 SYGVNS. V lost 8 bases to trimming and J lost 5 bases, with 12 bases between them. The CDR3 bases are TGTGCCAGCTCAATCACCGCGGAGACCCAGTACTTC. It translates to CASSITAETQYF. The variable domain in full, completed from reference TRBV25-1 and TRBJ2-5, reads EADIYQTPRYLVIGTGKKITLECSQTMGHDKMYWYQQDPGMELHLIHYSYGVNSTEKGDLSSESTVSRIRTEHFPLTLESARPSHTSQYLCASSITAETQYFGPGTRLLVL.

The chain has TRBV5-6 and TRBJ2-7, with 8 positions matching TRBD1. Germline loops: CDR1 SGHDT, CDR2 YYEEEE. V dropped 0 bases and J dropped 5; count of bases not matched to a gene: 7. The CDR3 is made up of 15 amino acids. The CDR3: CASSLDGQGLDEQYF. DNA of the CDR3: TGTGCCAGCAGCTTGGATGGACAGGGCCTGGACGAGCAGTACTTC.

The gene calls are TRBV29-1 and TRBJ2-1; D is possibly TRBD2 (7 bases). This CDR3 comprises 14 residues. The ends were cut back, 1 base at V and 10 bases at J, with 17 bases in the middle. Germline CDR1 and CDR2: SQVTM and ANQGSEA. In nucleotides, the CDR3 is TGCAGCGTTGAAGTTGCCCAGGGGAGGGAGGAGCAGTTCTTC. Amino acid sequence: CSVEVAQGREEQFF.

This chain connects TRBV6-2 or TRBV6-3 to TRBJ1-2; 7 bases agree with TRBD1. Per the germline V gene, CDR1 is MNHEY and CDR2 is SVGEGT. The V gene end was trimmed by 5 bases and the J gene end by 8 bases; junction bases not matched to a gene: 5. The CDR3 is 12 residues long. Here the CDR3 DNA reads TGTGCCAGCAGTAACACAGGGGTGGGCTACACCTTC. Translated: CASSNTGVGYTF.

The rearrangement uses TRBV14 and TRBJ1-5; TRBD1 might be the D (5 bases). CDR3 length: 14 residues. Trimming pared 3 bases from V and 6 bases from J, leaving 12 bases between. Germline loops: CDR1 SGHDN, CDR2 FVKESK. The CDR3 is CASSQWGEGQPQHF. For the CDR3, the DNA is TGTGCCAGCAGCCAGTGGGGGGAGGGTCAGCCCCAGCATTTT. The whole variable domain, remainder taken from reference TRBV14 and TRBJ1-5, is EAGVTQFPSHSVIEKGQTVTLRCDPISGHDNLYWYRRVMGKEIKFLLHFVKESKQDESGMPNNRFLAERTGGTYSTLKVQPAELEDSGVYFCASSQWGEGQPQHFGDGTRLSIL.

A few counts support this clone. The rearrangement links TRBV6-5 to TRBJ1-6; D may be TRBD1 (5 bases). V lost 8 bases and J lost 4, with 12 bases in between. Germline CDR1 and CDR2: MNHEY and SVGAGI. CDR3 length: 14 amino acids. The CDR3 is CASLLDSYNSPLHF. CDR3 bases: TGTGCCAGCCTCCTTGACAGTTATAATTCACCCCTCCACTTT.

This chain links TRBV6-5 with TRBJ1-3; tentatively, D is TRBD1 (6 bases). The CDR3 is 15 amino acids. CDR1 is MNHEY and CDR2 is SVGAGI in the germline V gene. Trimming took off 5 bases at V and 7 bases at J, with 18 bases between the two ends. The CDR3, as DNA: TGTGCCAGCAGTCCAGACAGGACGAGTTGGAACACCATATATTTT. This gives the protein CASSPDRTSWNTIYF.

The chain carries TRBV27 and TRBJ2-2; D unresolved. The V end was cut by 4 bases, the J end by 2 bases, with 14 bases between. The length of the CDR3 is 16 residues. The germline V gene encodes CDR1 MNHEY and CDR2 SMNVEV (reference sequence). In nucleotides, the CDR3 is TGTGCCAGCAGTTCTACAGACCGAAAAAACACCGGGGAGCTGTTTTTT. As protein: CASSSTDRKNTGELFF.

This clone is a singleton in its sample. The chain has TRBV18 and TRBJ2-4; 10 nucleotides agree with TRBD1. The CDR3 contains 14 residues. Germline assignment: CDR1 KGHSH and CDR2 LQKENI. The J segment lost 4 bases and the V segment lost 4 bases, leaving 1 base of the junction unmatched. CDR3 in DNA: TGTGCCAGCTCACAGGGACAGGGGAAAAACATTCAGTACTTC. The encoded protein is CASSQGQGKNIQYF.

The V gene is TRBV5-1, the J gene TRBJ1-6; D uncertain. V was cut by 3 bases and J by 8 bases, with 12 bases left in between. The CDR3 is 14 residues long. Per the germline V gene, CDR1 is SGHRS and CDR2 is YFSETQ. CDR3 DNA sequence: TGCGCCAGCAGCTCAGAGCGGACGGATTCACCCCTCCACTTT. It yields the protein CASSSERTDSPLHF. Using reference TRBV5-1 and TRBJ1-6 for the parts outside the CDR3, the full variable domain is KAGVTQTPRYLIKTRGQQVTLSCSPISGHRSVSWYQQTPGQGLQFLFEYFSETQRNKGNFPGRFSGRQFSNSRSEMNVSTLELGDSALYLCASSSERTDSPLHFGNGTRLTVT.

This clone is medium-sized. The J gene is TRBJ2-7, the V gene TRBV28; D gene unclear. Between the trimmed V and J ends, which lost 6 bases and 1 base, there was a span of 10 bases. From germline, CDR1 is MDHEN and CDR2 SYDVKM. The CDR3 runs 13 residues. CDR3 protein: CASRIDSSYEQYF. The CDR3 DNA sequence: TGTGCCAGCAGAATTGACTCTTCCTACGAGCAGTACTTC.

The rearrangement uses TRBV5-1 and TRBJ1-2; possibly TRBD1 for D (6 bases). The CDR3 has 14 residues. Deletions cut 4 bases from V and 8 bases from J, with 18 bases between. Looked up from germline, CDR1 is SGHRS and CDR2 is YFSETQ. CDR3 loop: CASSTDGGAVGYTF. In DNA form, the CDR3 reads TGCGCCAGCAGCACGGACGGGGGGGCGGTAGGCTACACCTTC. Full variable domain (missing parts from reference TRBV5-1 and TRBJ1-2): KAGVTQTPRYLIKTRGQQVTLSCSPISGHRSVSWYQQTPGQGLQFLFEYFSETQRNKGNFPGRFSGRQFSNSRSEMNVSTLELGDSALYLCASSTDGGAVGYTFGSGTRLTVV.